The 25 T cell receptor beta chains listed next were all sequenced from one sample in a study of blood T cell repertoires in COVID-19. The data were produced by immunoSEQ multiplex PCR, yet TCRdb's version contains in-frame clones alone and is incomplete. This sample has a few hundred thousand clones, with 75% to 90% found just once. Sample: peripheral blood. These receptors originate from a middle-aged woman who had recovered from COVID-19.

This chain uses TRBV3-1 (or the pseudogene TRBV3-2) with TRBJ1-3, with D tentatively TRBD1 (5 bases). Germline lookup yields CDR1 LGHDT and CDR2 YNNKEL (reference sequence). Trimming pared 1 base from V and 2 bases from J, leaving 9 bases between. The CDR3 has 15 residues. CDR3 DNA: TGTGCCAGCAGCCAAGGTTCAGGGCCTGGAAACACCATATATTTT. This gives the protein CASSQGSGPGNTIYF.

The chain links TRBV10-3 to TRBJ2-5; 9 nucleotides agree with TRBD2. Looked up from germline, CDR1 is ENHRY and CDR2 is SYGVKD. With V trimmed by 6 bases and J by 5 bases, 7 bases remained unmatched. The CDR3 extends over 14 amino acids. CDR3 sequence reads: CAIRGPTSGETQYF. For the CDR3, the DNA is TGTGCCATCAGGGGGCCCACTAGCGGGGAGACCCAGTACTTC.

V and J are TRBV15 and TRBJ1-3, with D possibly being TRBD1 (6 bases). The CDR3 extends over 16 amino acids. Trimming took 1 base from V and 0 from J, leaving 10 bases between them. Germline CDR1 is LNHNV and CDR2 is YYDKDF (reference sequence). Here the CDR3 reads CATSRAGGASGNTIYF. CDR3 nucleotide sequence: TGTGCCACCAGCAGAGCTGGGGGGGCCTCTGGAAACACCATATATTTT.

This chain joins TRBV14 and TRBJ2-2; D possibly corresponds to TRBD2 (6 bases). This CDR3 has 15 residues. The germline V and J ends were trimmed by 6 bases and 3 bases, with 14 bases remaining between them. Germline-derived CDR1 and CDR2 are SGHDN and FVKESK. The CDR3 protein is CASRRSGLDTGELFF. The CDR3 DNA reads TGTGCCAGCAGGCGTTCGGGACTCGACACCGGGGAGCTGTTTTTT.

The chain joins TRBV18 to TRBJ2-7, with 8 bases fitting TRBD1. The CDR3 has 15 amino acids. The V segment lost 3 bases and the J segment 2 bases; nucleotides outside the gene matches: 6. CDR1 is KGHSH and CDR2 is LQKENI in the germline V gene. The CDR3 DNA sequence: TGTGCCAGCTCACCGTACAGGGGGACCCCCTACGAGCAGTACTTC. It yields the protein CASSPYRGTPYEQYF.

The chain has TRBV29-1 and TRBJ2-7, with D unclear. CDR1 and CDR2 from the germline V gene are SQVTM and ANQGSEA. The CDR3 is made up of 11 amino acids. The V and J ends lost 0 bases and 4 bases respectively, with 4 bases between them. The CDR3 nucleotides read TGCAGCGTTGAAGAGCGGTACGAGCAGTACTTC. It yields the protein CSVEERYEQYF.

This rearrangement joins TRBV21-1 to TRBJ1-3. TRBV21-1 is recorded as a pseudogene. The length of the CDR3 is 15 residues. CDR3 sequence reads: CASSKVTGVENTIYF. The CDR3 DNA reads TGTGCCAGCAGCAAAGTCACGGGAGTGGAAAACACCATATATTTT.

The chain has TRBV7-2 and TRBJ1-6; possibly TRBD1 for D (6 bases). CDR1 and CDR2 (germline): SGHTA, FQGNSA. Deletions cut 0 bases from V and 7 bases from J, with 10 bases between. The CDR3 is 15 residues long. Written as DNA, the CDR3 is TGTGCCAGCAGCTTAGCGTCAGGGGAGAATTCACCCCTCCACTTT. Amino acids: CASSLASGENSPLHF.

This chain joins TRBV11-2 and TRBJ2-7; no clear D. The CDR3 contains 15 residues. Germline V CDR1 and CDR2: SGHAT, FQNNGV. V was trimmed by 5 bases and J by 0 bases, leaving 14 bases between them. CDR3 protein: CASSPMVAASYEQYF. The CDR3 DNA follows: TGTGCCAGCAGCCCGATGGTCGCGGCCTCCTACGAGCAGTACTTC.

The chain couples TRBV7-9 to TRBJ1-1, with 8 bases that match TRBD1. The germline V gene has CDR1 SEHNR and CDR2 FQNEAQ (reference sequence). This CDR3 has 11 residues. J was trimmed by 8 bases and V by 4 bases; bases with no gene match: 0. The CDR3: CASSWDREAFF. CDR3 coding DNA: TGTGCCAGCAGCTGGGACAGGGAAGCTTTCTTT.

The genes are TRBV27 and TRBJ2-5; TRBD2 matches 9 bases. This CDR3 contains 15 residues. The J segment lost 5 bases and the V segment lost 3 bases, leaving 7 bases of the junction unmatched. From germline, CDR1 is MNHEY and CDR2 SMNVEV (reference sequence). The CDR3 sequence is CASSLGGRAAETQYF. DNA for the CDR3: TGTGCCAGCAGTTTGGGCGGGAGGGCCGCTGAGACCCAGTACTTC.

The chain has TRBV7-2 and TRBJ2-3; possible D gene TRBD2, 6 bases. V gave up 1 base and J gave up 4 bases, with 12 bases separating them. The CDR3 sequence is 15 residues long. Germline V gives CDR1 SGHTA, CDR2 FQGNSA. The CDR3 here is CASSLVAGTPDTQYF. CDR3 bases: TGTGCCAGCAGCTTAGTTGCGGGGACGCCAGATACGCAGTATTTT. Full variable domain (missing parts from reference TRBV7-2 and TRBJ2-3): GAGVSQSPSNKVTEKGKDVELRCDPISGHTALYWYRQSLGQGLEFLIYFQGNSAPDKSGLPSDRFSAERTGGSVSTLTIQRTQQEDSAVYLCASSLVAGTPDTQYFGPGTRLTVL.

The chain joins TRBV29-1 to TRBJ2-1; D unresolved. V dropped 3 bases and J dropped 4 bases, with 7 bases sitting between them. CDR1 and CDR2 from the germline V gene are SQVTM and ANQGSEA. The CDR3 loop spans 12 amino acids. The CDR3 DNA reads TGCAGCGTTGAGTTCAGGTACAATGAGCAGTTCTTC. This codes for CSVEFRYNEQFF.

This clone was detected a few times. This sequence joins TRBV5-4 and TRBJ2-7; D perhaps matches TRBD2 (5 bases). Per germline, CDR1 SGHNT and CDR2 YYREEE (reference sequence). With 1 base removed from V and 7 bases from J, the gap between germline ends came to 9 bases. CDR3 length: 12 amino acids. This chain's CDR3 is CASSLHSGEQYF. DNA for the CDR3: TGTGCCAGCAGCTTGCACTCGGGGGAGCAGTACTTC.

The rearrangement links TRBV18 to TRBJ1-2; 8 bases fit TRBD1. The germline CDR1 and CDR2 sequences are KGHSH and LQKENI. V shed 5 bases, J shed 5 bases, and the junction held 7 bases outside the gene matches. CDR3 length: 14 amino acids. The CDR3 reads CASSSPQGAYGYTF. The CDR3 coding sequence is TGTGCCAGCTCATCCCCCCAGGGGGCTTATGGCTACACCTTC. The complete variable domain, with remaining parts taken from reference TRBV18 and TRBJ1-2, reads NAGVMQNPRHLVRRRGQEARLRCSPMKGHSHVYWYRQLPEEGLKFMVYLQKENIIDESGMPKERFSAEFPKEGPSILRIQQVVRGDSAAYFCASSSPQGAYGYTFGSGTRLTVV.

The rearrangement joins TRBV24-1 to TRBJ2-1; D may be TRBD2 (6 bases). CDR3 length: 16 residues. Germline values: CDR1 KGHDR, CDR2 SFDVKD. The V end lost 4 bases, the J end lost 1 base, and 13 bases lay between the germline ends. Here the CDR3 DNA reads TGTGCCACCAGTGAGCGGGACTTCCCGTCCTACAATGAGCAGTTCTTC. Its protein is CATSERDFPSYNEQFF.

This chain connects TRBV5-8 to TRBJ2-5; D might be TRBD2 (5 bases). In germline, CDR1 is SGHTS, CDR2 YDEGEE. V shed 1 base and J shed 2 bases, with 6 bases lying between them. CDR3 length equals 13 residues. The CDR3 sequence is CASSLSGQETQYF. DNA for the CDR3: TGTGCCAGCAGCTTGTCGGGACAAGAGACCCAGTACTTC.

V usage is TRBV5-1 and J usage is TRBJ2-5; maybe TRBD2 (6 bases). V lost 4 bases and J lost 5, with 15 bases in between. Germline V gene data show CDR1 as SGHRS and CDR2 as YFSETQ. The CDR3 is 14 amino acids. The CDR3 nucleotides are TGCGCCAGCAGCCTGGCCAGAGGAGGGGAGACCCAGTACTTC. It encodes CASSLARGGETQYF.

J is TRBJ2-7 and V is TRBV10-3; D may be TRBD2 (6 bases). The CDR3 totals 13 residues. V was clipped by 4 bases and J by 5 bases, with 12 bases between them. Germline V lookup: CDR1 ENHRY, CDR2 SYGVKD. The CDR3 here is CAISVGSSDEQYF. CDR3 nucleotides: TGTGCCATCAGTGTCGGGAGTAGCGACGAGCAGTACTTC.

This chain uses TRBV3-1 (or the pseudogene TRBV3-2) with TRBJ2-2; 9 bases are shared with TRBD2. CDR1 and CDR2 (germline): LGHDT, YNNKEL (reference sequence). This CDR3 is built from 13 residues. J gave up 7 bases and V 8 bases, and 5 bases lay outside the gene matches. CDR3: CASSGLAVGELFF. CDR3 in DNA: TGTGCCAGCTCGGGACTAGCCGTCGGGGAGCTGTTTTTT.

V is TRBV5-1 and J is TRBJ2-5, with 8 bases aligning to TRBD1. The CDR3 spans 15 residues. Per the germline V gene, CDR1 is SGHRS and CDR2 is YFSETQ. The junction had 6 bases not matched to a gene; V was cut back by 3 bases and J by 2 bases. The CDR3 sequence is CASSYVRTGQETQYF. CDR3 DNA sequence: TGCGCCAGCAGCTACGTCCGGACAGGGCAAGAGACCCAGTACTTC.

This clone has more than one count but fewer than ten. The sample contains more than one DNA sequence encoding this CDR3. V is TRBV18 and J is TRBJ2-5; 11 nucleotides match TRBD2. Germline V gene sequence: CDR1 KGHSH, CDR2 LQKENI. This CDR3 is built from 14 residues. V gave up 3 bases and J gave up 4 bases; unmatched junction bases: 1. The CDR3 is CASSPGLAGETQYF. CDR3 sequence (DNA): TGTGCCAGCTCACCCGGACTAGCGGGAGAGACCCAGTACTTC.

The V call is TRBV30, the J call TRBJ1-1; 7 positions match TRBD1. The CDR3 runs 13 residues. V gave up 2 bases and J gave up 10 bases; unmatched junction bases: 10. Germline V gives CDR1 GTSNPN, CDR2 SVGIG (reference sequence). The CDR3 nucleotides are TGTGCCTGGAGTTCCCAGGGGGGTAGTGTAGCTTTCTTT. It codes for CAWSSQGGSVAFF.

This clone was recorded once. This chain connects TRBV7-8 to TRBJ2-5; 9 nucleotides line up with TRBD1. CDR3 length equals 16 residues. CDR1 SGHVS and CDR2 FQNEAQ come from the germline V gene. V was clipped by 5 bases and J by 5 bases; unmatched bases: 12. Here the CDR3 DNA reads TGTGCCAGCAGCCCCCGGGCGACAGGGGGTCAGGAGACCCAGTACTTC. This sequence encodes CASSPRATGGQETQYF.

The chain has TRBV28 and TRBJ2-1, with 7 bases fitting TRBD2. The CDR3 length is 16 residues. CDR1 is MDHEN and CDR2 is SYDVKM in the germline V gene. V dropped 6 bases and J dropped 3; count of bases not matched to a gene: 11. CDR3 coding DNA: TGTGCCAGCAGGGAGACCGGGACTAACCGCTACAATGAGCAGTTCTTC. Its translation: CASRETGTNRYNEQFF.